The T cell receptor (beta chain) described here comes from a study of spatial heterogeneity in lung cancer. Looking at the study overall: An average of more than ten raw reads was observed per unique TCR and UMI combination.

Turning to this clonotype: Its antigen is not known.

General study findings and limits: Mutation counts in tumors were tracked by counts of expanded intratumoral alpha and beta TCRs.

The time point here: sample taken at primary tumor resection. Sequencing of whole RNA from tumor, nontumor lung or frozen PBMC involved no sorting. Trimming removed 0 bases at V and 0 bases at J, with 11 bases between. This CDR3 has 16 amino acids. Germline loops: CDR1 LGHNA, CDR2 YNFKEQ. TCRdb fed the 5' RACE reads into MiXCR, producing one record per CDR3 protein. The sample lists about 9,600 distinct CDR3 sequences, about 6.7% seen once, with around 27% in the top ten. The receptor was derived from a male donor with early-stage non-small cell lung cancer. This specimen was lung tumor tissue, taken at surgery. This chain connects TRBV4-2 to TRBJ1-1; no clear D. The CDR3 region is CASSQDLRTMNTEAFF. The CDR3 DNA reads as TGTGCCAGCAGCCAAGATCTACGCACCATGAACACTGAAGCTTTCTTT.